This TCR beta chain was captured by sequencing in a study of T cells in Graves' hyperthyroidism and ophthalmopathy (dated by TCRdb to between 2018 and 2021). With regard to the full study: Peripheral blood was collected at initial diagnosis, before any treatment. TCR Vbeta CDR3 sequencing of 120 to 150 peripheral blood samples (more than 40 ophthalmopathy, 70 to 85 hyperthyroidism and about 17 progressor patients) is reported in the paper. To identify TCR V-J signatures that set the groups apart, the researchers used a discovery cohort of about a hundred patients, made up of 43 with Graves' ophthalmopathy and some 55 with stable Graves' hyperthyroidism. Following sampling, methimazole starting at 30 mg daily was given to hyperthyroidism patients, and high-dose intravenous methylprednisolone was given to ophthalmopathy patients. Thyroid tissue and blood T-cell repertoires from six Graves' hyperthyroidism patients were also compared in the study. For training and testing, the 80 to 100 patients in the discovery cohort were randomly divided in a 7:3 ratio. An independent validation cohort of around 19 hyperthyroidism patients and roughly 16 patients who later progressed to ophthalmopathy tested prospective prediction of ophthalmopathy.

Graves' hyperthyroidism was defined as stable when no progression to ophthalmopathy occurred over 18 months of follow-up. Hyperthyroidism patients were aged 18 to 65 years and newly diagnosed, with disease duration of less than 2 months. The study excluded patients with uncontrolled infections, other autoimmune diseases, pregnancy or lactation. Diagnoses were established on the basis of clinical symptoms, serum thyroxine and TRAb, thyroid ultrasound, and orbital computed tomography. Ficoll-Paque density gradient centrifugation was used to isolate PBMCs from about 9 ml of fresh peripheral blood. Total RNA was extracted using Trizol reagent, and RNA quality was assessed on an Agilent 2100 Bioanalyzer. This clonotype was observed a few times. No cognate antigen has been identified for it. Qualities for individual bases were not recorded, and no much larger clone is one base off. From the germline V gene, CDR1 is SQVTM and CDR2 is ANQGSEA. Trimming removed 5 bases from V and 1 base from J, leaving 11 bases between the germline ends. The cysteine opens and the phenylalanine closes a CDR3 of 13 amino acids. The read is trimmed to its CDR3 DNA, 39 bases read in frame from base 1.

The full study reports these points: During validation, the model predicted progression to ophthalmopathy a median of around 7 months ahead of onset, with almost 71% sensitivity and 72% to 80% specificity. No statistical method was used to fix the sample size in advance, and group allocation was not hidden from the investigators. A model built on a 13 V-J signature distinguished ophthalmopathy from stable hyperthyroidism, reaching 85% to 90% sensitivity and about 81% specificity in cross-validation and 80%/75% in testing. Blood samples also contained most of the expanded thyroid clonotypes (frequency above 0.001), which suggests that blood repertoires may reflect thyroid immune responses.

The TCR beta CDR3 regions were amplified from RNA transcripts. A first-round RT-PCR of the TCR CDR3 used the HTBI primer set with the Qiagen OneStep RT-PCR kit. A second multiplex PCR round built the libraries, followed by size selection and purification. Paired-end sequencing of the libraries was performed with 100 bp reads on an Illumina HiSeq2000. Concerning the study's data processing: SOAPnuke was used to process the raw data, with reads discarded if the reads contained adapters or uncalled bases, had a mean Phred below 15, or lacked an exact constant-primer or identifier match. COPE v1.2.5 was used to merge high-quality paired reads, and clonotypes were defined as unique nucleotide sequences. MiTCR v1.1 was used to align clonotypes to the IMGT TRBV, TRBD and TRBJ reference segments. The analysis was restricted to V-J combinations with a frequency above 0.0001, which together covered just over 99% of the repertoires. A TCS score was defined as the ratio between F50 (clonal expansion) and ExV (chaos), using BLOSUM62-based TCRdist between CDR3 peptides within each V-J. Welch's t-statistics and random forest reduced several hundred V-J features to 13, which were used in a naive Bayes classifier (R e1071). The public reads were reprocessed in TCRdb via fastp at Q25 and MiXCR, keeping in-frame beta chains. Every entry covers one CDR3 protein and lists the most common genes and DNA from its rows. TCRdb's processing, not the authors', yielded these V and J calls. Counted in this sample were approximately 200,000 distinct CDR3 sequences; about a sixth of them appeared once. The ten largest clones take up 35% to 50% of the sample.

The clonotype originates from a man aged 40-49 years with Graves' hyperthyroidism. Recombination joined TRBV29-1 with TRBJ2-5, with TRBD2 as a weak D call on 5 bases. What was sequenced was blood. The DNA sequence is as follows: TGCAGCGTTATCCTAGCAGGCCAAGAGACCCAGTACTTC. The encoded protein is CSVILAGQETQYF.